The entry below gives a single T cell receptor (beta chain) sequence along with its context. Investigators reverse transcribed all isolated RNA, so they sequenced expressed TCRB transcripts. TCRdb's copy holds only in-frame clones and misses some; the assay was immunoSEQ multiplex PCR. Altogether hundreds of thousands of clones are present, roughly 12% being singletons, with the ten largest covering under 0.02%. This sample is part of a study of beta chain features in type 1 diabetes. The CDR3 runs 14 residues. The V gene lost 0 bases and the J gene lost 4 bases, with 10 bases spanning the gap. Germline V gives CDR1 SGHNT, CDR2 YYREEE (reference sequence).

This TCR derives from a man aged 18 to 35 in good health. Input material: naive CD4+ T cells from blood. V is TRBV5-4 and J is TRBJ1-1, with unresolved D. In DNA form, the CDR3 reads TGTGCCAGCAGCTTGGACAGCGGCTCCACTGAAGCTTTCTTT. This sequence encodes CASSLDSGSTEAFF.